The sequence of this TCR beta chain was determined in a study of blood T cell repertoires in COVID-19. Study as a whole: Samples representing acute and convalescent COVID-19 were sourced from the United States, Italy and Spain. In each case, the material was cDNA or gDNA derived from T cells, B-cell-depleted T cells, or PBMCs.

Germline V gives CDR1 LGHNA, CDR2 YSLEER. Trimming shortened V by 1 base and J by 6 bases, and 14 bases separated the two germline ends. The CDR3 consists of 15 residues. The repertoire was sequenced with immunoSEQ multiplex PCR; TCRdb's copy has only in-frame clones and lacks some. The data hold about 140,000 clones, with roughly four fifths observed a single time. The sample comprised peripheral blood. This receptor was taken from a woman between 50 and 59 years old with active or convalescent COVID-19. V is TRBV4-3 and J is TRBJ2-3; perhaps TRBD2 as D (6 bases). The CDR3 sequence is CASSQAPSGWDTQYF. Written as DNA, the CDR3 is TGCGCCAGCAGCCAAGCACCCAGCGGGTGGGATACGCAGTATTTT.